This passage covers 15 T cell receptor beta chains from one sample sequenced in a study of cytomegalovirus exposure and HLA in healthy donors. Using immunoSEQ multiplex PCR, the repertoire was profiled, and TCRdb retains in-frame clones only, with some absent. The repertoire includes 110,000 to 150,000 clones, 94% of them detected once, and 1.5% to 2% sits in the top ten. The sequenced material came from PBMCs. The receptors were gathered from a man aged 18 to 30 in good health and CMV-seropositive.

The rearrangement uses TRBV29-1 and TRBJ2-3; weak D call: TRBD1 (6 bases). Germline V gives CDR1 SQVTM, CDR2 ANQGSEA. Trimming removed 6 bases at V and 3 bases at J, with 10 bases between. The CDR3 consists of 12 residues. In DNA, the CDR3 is TGCAGCGTACCCGGACAGACAGATACGCAGTATTTT. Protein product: CSVPGQTDTQYF.

The CDR3 here is CASSYLGPGELFF. Here the CDR3 DNA reads TGCGCCAGCAGTTATCTTGGCCCCGGGGAGCTGTTTTTT. The chain links TRBV5-1 to TRBJ2-2; D gene ambiguous. Trimming stripped 5 bases from V and 6 bases from J, with 11 bases between. The CDR3 is 13 residues long. Germline CDR1 and CDR2: SGHRS and YFSETQ.

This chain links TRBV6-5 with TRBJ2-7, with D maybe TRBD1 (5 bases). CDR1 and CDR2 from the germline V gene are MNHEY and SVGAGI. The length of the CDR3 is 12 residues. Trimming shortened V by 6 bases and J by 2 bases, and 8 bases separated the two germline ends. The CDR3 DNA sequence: TGTGCCAGCAGCCCGGACACCTACGAGCAGTACTTC. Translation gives CASSPDTYEQYF.

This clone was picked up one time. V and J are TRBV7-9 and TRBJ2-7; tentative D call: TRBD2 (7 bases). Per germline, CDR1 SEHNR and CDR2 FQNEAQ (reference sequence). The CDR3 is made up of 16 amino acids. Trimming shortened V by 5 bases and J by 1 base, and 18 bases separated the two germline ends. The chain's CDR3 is CASSGGEQGLSYEQYF. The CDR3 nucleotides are TGTGCCAGCAGCGGGGGGGAACAGGGCTTATCCTACGAGCAGTACTTC. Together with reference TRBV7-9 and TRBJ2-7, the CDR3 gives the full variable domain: DTGVSQNPRHKITKRGQNVTFRCDPISEHNRLYWYRQTLGQGPEFLTYFQNEAQLEKSRLLSDRFSAERPKGSFSTLEIQRTEQGDSAMYLCASSGGEQGLSYEQYFGPGTRLTVT.

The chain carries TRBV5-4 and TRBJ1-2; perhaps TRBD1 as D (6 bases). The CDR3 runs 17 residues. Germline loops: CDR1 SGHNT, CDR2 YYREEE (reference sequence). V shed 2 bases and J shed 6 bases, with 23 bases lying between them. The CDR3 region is CASSLQTGRILRDGYTF. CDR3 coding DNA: TGTGCCAGCAGCTTACAGACAGGAAGGATCCTGAGGGATGGCTACACCTTC. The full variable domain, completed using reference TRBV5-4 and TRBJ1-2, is ETGVTQSPTHLIKTRGQQVTLRCSSQSGHNTVSWYQQALGQGPQFIFQYYREEENGRGNFPPRFSGLQFPNYSSELNVNALELDDSALYLCASSLQTGRILRDGYTFGSGTRLTVV.

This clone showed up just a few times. The CDR3 spells CASSEPPGGTRAVNQPQHF. CDR3 sequence (DNA): TGTGCCAGCAGTGAACCCCCAGGAGGGACCAGGGCCGTCAATCAGCCCCAGCATTTT. The chain uses TRBV6-1 and TRBJ1-5, with a weak D call TRBD1 (5 bases). This CDR3 is built from 19 residues. The germline CDR1 and CDR2 sequences are MNHNS and SASEGT. Trimming took off 2 bases at V and 3 bases at J, with 23 bases between the two ends.

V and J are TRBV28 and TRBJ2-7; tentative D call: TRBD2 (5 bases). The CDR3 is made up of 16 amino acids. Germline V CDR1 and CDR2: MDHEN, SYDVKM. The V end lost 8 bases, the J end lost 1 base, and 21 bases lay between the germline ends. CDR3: CASGPYGEPSSYEQYF. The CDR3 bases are TGTGCCAGCGGCCCATACGGGGAGCCATCTTCCTACGAGCAGTACTTC.

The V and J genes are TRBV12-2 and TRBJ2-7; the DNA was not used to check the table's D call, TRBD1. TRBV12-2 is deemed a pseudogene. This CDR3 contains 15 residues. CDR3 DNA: TGTGCAAGTCGCTTAGAATTTACAGGGTTCTACGAGCAGTACTTC. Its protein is CASRLEFTGFYEQYF.

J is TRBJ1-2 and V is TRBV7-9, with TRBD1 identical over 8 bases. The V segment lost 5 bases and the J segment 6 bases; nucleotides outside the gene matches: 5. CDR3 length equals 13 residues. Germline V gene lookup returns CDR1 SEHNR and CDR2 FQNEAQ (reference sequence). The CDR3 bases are TGTGCCAGCAGCATACGACAGGGGAATGGCTACACCTTC. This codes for CASSIRQGNGYTF.

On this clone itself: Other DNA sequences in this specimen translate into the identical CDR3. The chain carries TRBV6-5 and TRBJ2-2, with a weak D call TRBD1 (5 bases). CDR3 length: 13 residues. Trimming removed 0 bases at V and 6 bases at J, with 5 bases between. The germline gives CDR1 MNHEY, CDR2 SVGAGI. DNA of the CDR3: TGTGCCAGCAGTTACTCCAGGGCCGGGGAGCTGTTTTTT. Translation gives CASSYSRAGELFF.

This CDR3 is CASSQHGTEQYF. DNA of the CDR3: TGTGCCAGCAGCCAACACGGGACTGAGCAGTACTTC. The V and J genes are TRBV5-6 and TRBJ2-7; weak D call: TRBD2 (6 bases). The germline gives CDR1 SGHDT, CDR2 YYEEEE. V was trimmed by 4 bases and J by 7 bases, leaving 12 bases between them. This CDR3 is 12 amino acids long.

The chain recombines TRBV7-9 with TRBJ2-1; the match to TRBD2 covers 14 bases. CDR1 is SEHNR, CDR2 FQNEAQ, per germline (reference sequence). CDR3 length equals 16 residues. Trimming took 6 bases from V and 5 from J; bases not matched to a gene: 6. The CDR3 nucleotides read TGTGCCAGCAGGGGGACTAGCGGGGGCACAGACAATGAGCAGTTCTTC. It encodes CASRGTSGGTDNEQFF.

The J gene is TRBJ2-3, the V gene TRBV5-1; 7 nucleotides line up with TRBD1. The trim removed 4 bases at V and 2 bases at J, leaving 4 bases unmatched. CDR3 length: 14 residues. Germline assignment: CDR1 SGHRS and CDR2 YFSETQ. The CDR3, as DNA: TGCGCCAGCAGCATGGGACAGCACACAGATACGCAGTATTTT. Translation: CASSMGQHTDTQYF.

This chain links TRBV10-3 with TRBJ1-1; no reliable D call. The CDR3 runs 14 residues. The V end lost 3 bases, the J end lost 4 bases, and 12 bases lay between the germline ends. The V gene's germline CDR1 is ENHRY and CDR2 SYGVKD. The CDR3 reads CAISERAGSTEAFF. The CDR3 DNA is TGTGCCATCAGTGAAAGGGCGGGCTCCACTGAAGCTTTCTTT.

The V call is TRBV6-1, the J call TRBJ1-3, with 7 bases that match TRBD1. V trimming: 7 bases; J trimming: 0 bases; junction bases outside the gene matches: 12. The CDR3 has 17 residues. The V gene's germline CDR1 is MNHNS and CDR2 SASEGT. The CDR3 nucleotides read TGTGCCAGCAATGACAGGGTATACGAGAGCTCTGGAAACACCATATATTTT. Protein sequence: CASNDRVYESSGNTIYF.